This is a list of T cell receptor beta chains from one sample in a study of blood T cells in healthy people across ages. TCRdb re-analysed the 5' RACE reads in MiXCR, keeping a single row per CDR3 protein. Of about 540,000 distinct CDR3 sequences in the sample, 24% were seen once. Separately, the same data were catalogued under a study of T cells of mothers and their children.

What was sequenced was blood. The receptors were gathered from a boy younger than 18 in good health. The CDR3 runs from the conserved cysteine through the conserved F or W. D genes are given only for firm matches. For some rows the clone size is stated as once, few or many, or as a class when expanded; others skip it.

>TRBJ2-1|NA|TRBD2|TRBV9|17
CASSSGLAGSGPNEQFF
TGTGCCAGCAGCTCGGGACTAGCGGGATCTGGTCCCAATGAGCAGTTCTTC
>TRBJ2-7|NA|NA|TRBV28|11
CASSLNEQQYF
TGTGCCAGCAGTTTAAATGAGCAGCAGTACTTC
>TRBJ2-7|NA|NA|TRBV11-2|13
CASSLPHMGEQYF
TGTGCCAGCAGCTTACCTCACATGGGCGAGCAGTACTTC
>TRBJ1-5|few|NA|TRBV6-2/TRBV6-3|15
CASSQDTPDGQPQHF
TGTGCCAGCAGCCAGGACACCCCCGATGGGCAGCCCCAGCATTTT
>TRBJ2-7|few|NA|TRBV28|14
CASRETGRLSEQYF
TGTGCCAGCAGAGAAACGGGACGCCTAAGCGAGCAGTACTTC
>TRBJ2-2|NA|NA|TRBV6-5|13
CASSYSPTGELFF
TGTGCCAGCAGTTACTCCCCAACCGGGGAGCTGTTTTTT
>TRBJ1-1|few|NA|TRBV7-9|13
CATSRGQNTEAFF
TGTGCCACCTCCCGGGGACAGAACACTGAAGCTTTCTTT
>TRBJ1-1|few|NA|TRBV29-1|10
CSVDDTEAFF
TGCAGCGTTGATGACACTGAAGCTTTCTTT
>TRBJ2-3|NA|TRBD1|TRBV9|16
CASSFAGQGVTDTQYF
TGTGCCAGCAGTTTCGCGGGACAGGGGGTTACAGATACGCAGTATTTT
>TRBJ2-5|few|TRBD2|TRBV7-8|21
CASSPRRGRLARLGLLETQYF
TGTGCCAGCAGCCCAAGGAGGGGTCGACTAGCGAGGTTAGGATTGTTGGAGACCCAGTACTTC
>TRBJ2-1|NA|TRBD2|TRBV4-3|16
CASSQDQQRDRREQFF
TGCGCCAGCAGCCAAGATCAACAGCGGGACCGGCGAGAGCAGTTCTTC
>TRBJ1-4|few|NA|TRBV5-1|16
CASSLGSGVLGEKLFF
TGCGCCAGCAGCTTGGGATCAGGGGTTTTGGGCGAAAAACTGTTTTTT
>TRBJ2-7|few|TRBD1|TRBV20-1|14
CSALGQEDPYEQYF
TGCAGTGCCCTGGGACAGGAGGACCCCTACGAGCAGTACTTC
>TRBJ2-7|NA|TRBD2|TRBV20-1|14
CSAKGGGGSYEQYF
TGCAGTGCCAAAGGCGGGGGGGGCTCCTACGAGCAGTACTTC
>TRBJ1-2|few|TRBD1|TRBV18|16
CASSPRRFGTGEGYTF
TGTGCCAGCTCACCACGTCGATTCGGGACAGGGGAGGGCTACACCTTC
>TRBJ2-7|NA|TRBD2|TRBV2|15
CASSRESGGAYEQYF
TGTGCCAGCAGCCGAGAGTCGGGAGGTGCCTACGAGCAGTACTTC
>TRBJ1-1|NA|NA|TRBV5-6|14
CASSLANGFSEAFF
TGTGCCAGCAGCTTGGCCAACGGTTTTTCTGAAGCTTTCTTT
>TRBJ2-5|NA|TRBD2|TRBV15|13
CATSRDTASGQYF
TGTGCCACCAGCAGAGATACGGCTAGCGGACAGTACTTC
>TRBJ2-1|few|TRBD2|TRBV4-3|16
CASSQGLAGTYNEQFF
TGCGCCAGCAGCCAGGGGCTAGCGGGGACCTACAATGAGCAGTTCTTC
>TRBJ1-2|NA|TRBD1|TRBV10-2|14
CASRDTGGANGYTF
TGCGCCAGCAGAGACACAGGGGGCGCAAATGGCTACACCTTC
>TRBJ1-1|NA|NA|TRBV29-1|12
CSAGIMNTEAFF
TGCAGCGCCGGAATCATGAACACTGAAGCTTTCTTT
>TRBJ1-1|NA|NA|TRBV29-1|14
CSVSAGWGNTEAFF
TGCAGCGTTTCGGCAGGGTGGGGGAACACTGAAGCTTTCTTT
>TRBJ1-6|NA|TRBD1|TRBV7-9|18
CASSPGTGVPLYNSPLHF
TGTGCCAGCAGCCCCGGGACAGGAGTTCCACTGTATAATTCACCCCTCCACTTT
>TRBJ2-5|NA|NA|TRBV4-3|13
CASSQAIRETQYF
TGCGCCAGCAGCCAAGCTATACGGGAGACCCAGTACTTC
>TRBJ2-3|few|TRBD2|TRBV13|14
CASSSSGRTDTQYF
TGTGCCAGCAGCTCTAGCGGGAGGACAGATACGCAGTATTTT
>TRBJ2-7|few|NA|TRBV11-1|13
CASSSRTAYEQYF
TGTGCCAGCAGCTCCCGGACAGCCTACGAGCAGTACTTC